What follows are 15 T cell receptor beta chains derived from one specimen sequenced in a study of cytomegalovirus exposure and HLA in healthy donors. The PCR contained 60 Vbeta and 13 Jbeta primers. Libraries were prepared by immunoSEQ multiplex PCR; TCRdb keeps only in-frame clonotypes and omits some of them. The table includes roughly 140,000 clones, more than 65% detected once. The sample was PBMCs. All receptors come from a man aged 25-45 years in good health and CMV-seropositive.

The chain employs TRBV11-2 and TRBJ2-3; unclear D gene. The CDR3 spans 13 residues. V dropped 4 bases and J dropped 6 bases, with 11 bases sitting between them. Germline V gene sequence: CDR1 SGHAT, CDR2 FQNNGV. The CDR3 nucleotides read TGTGCCAGCAGCTCGATTCGAGCGGATACGCAGTATTTT. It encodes CASSSIRADTQYF.

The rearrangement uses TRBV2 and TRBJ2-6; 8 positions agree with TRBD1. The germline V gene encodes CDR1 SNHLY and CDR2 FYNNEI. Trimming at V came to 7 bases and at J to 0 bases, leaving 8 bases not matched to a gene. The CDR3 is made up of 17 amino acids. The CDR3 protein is CASTTWTGPSGANVLTF. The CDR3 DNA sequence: TGTGCCAGCACGACGTGGACAGGGCCCTCTGGGGCCAACGTCCTGACTTTC.

CDR3 loop: CASSRGLATDTQYF. In DNA, the CDR3 is TGTGCCAGCAGTAGGGGACTAGCCACAGATACGCAGTATTTT. The chain uses TRBV27 and TRBJ2-3; 9 bases fit TRBD2. Per germline, CDR1 MNHEY and CDR2 SMNVEV (reference sequence). Trimming at V came to 5 bases and at J to 2 bases, leaving 2 bases not matched to a gene. This CDR3 contains 14 residues.

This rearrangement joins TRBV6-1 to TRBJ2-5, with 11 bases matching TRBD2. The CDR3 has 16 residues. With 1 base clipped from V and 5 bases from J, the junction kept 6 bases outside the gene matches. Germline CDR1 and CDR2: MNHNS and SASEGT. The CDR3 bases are TGTGCCAGCAGTGAAGGAACTAGCGGGAGTGAGGAGACCCAGTACTTC. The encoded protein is CASSEGTSGSEETQYF.

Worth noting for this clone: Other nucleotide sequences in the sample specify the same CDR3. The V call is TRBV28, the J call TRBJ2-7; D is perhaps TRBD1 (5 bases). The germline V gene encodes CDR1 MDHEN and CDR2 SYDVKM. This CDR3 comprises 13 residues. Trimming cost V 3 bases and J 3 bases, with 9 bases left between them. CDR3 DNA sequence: TGTGCCAGCAGTTTGGGGCAGCTCTACGAGCAGTACTTC. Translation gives CASSLGQLYEQYF.

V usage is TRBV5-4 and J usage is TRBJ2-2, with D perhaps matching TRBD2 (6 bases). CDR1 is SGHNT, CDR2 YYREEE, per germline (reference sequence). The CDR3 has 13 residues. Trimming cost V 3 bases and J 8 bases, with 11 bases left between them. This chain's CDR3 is CASSWRGGGELFF. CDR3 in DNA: TGTGCCAGCAGCTGGAGGGGCGGAGGGGAGCTGTTTTTT.

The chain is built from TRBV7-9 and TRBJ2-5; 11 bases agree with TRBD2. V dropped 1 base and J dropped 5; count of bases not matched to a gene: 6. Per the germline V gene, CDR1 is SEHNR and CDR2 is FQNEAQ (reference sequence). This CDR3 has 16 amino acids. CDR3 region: CASSLGGTSGTETQYF. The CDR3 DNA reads TGTGCCAGCAGCTTAGGTGGGACTAGCGGAACGGAGACCCAGTACTTC.

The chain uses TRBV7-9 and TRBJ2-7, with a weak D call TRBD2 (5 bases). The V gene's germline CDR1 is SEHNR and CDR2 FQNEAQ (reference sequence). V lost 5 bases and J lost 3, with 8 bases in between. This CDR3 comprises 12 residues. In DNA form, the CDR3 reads TGTGCCAGCAGCGCAGACTACTACGAGCAGTACTTC. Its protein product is CASSADYYEQYF.

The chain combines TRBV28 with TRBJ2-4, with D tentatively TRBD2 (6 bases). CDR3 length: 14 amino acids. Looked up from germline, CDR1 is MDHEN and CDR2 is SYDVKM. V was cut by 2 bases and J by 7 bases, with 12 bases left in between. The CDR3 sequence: CASSLRGTRNIQYF. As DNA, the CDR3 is TGTGCCAGCAGTTTACGGGGGACGAGGAACATTCAGTACTTC.

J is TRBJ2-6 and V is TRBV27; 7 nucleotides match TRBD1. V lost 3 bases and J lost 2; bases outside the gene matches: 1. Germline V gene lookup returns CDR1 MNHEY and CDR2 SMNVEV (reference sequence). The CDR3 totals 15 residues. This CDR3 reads CASSLTGPGANVLTF. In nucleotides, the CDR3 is TGTGCCAGCAGTTTGACAGGGCCTGGGGCCAACGTCCTGACTTTC.

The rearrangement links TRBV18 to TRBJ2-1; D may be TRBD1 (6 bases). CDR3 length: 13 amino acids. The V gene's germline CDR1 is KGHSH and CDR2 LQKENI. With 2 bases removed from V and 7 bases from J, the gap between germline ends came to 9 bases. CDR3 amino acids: CASSPRQENEQFF. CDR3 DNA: TGTGCCAGCTCACCAAGACAGGAGAATGAGCAGTTCTTC.

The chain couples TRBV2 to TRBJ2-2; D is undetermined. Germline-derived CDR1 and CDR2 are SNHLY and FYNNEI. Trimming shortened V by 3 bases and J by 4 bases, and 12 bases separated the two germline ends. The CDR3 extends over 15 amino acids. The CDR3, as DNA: TGTGCCAGCAGTGACTGGCAGTCAGGCACCGGGGAGCTGTTTTTT. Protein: CASSDWQSGTGELFF. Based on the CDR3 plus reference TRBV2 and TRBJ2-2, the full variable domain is EPEVTQTPSHQVTQMGQEVILRCVPISNHLYFYWYRQILGQKVEFLVSFYNNEISEKSEIFDDQFSVERPDGSNFTLKIRSTKLEDSAMYFCASSDWQSGTGELFFGEGSRLTVL.

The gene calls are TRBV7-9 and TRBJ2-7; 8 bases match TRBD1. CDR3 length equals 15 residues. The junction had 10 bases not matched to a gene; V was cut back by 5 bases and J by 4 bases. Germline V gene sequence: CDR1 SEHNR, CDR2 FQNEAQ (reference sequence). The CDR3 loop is CASSDPSGTGYEQYF. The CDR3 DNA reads TGTGCCAGCAGCGATCCTTCCGGGACAGGTTACGAGCAGTACTTC.

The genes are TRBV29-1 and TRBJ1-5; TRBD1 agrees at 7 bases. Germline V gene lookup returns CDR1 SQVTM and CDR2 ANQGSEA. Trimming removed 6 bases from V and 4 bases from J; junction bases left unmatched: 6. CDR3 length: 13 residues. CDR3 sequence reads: CSVAGTVNQPQHF. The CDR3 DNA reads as TGCAGCGTCGCCGGGACAGTAAATCAGCCCCAGCATTTT.

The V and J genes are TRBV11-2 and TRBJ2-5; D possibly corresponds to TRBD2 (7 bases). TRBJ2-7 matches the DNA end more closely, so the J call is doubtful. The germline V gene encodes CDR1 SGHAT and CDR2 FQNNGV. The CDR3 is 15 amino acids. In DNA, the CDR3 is TGTGCCAGCAGCTCTGGGGGGGCCTCCTCCTACGAGCAGTACTTC. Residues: CASSSGGASSYEQYF.